These 26 T cell receptor beta chains share one sample of origin, sequenced in a study of shared clonotypes between healthy human individuals. As defined, naive CD8 cells were CD45RO-negative and positively selected for CCR7, with terminally differentiated effector memory CD45RA+ cells excluded. Here immunoSEQ multiplex PCR was the method, and the copy in TCRdb shows in-frame clones only, minus some. The sample shows 2 million to 2.5 million clones, 85% to 95% of them seen only once. The sample comprised naive CD8+ T cells from PBMCs. Receptors originate from a man between 18 and 29 years old in good health. Some clones in this sample may be carry-over from other donors' samples.

This chain joins TRBV6-5 and TRBJ2-3, with no clear D. CDR3 length: 13 amino acids. Per the germline V gene, CDR1 is MNHEY and CDR2 is SVGAGI. V was cut by 1 base and J by 5 bases, with 7 bases left in between. The CDR3 reads CASSYLLGDTQYF. The CDR3 DNA follows: TGTGCCAGCAGTTACTTACTGGGAGATACGCAGTATTTT.

J is TRBJ2-1 and V is TRBV5-1; TRBD2 might be the D (6 bases). CDR3 length equals 15 residues. The V and J ends lost 4 bases and 7 bases respectively, with 18 bases between them. From germline, CDR1 is SGHRS and CDR2 YFSETQ. The CDR3 DNA reads TGCGCCAGCAGCCTTGGGGCGGGGCAGGGTAATGAGCAGTTCTTC. This encodes CASSLGAGQGNEQFF.

CDR3 sequence reads: CAISSPSGAYYNEQFF. CDR3 in DNA: TGTGCCATCAGTTCCCCCTCTGGGGCGTACTACAATGAGCAGTTCTTC. This chain connects TRBV10-3 to TRBJ2-1, with a tentative D call TRBD1 (5 bases). The CDR3 has 16 residues. Trimming shortened V by 5 bases and J by 3 bases, and 17 bases separated the two germline ends. Germline-derived CDR1 and CDR2 are ENHRY and SYGVKD.

The rearrangement uses TRBV11-2 and TRBJ2-7; 11 bases line up with TRBD1. V was pared by 2 bases and J by 4 bases, with 7 bases of the junction left unmatched. The CDR3 loop spans 16 amino acids. Germline loops: CDR1 SGHAT, CDR2 FQNNGV. CDR3 residues: CASSLWTGGKDYEQYF. Written as DNA, the CDR3 is TGTGCCAGCAGCTTATGGACAGGGGGCAAGGATTACGAGCAGTACTTC.

The gene calls are TRBV4-1 and TRBJ1-2; a weak D match, TRBD1 (5 bases). The ends were cut back, 3 bases at V and 4 bases at J, with 12 bases in the middle. CDR1 and CDR2 (germline): MGHRA, YSYEKL. The CDR3 sequence is 14 residues long. The CDR3, as DNA: TGCGCCAGCAGCCAGACCGGGACTATCTATGGCTACACCTTC. This codes for CASSQTGTIYGYTF.

The rearrangement uses TRBV16 and TRBJ1-2, with 7 nucleotides matching TRBD1. V was pared by 1 base and J by 8 bases, with 10 bases of the junction left unmatched. Per the germline V gene, CDR1 is KGHSY and CDR2 is FQNENV. The CDR3 contains 15 residues. The CDR3 DNA reads as TGTGCCAGCAGCCAATTTGGACAGGTCGGAGACGGCTACACCTTC. It codes for CASSQFGQVGDGYTF.

Concerning this clone itself: An end of the junction does not agree with germline; a read error may underlie this. This chain links TRBV7-6 with TRBJ2-2, with D possibly matching TRBD2 (5 bases). The CDR3 sequence is 14 residues long. Germline V gene sequence: CDR1 SGHVS, CDR2 FNYEAQ. The CDR3 coding sequence is TGTGCCAGCAGCTTGGGCTACGGCTCCGGGGAGTTGTTTTTT. Protein: CASSLGYGSGELFF. The variable domain in full, with the rest retrieved from reference TRBV7-6 and TRBJ2-2, is GAGVSQSPRYKVTKRGQDVALRCDPISGHVSLYWYRQALGQGPEFLTYFNYEAQQDKSGLPNDRFSAERPEGSISTLTIQRTEQRDSAMYRCASSLGYGSGELFFGEGSRLTVL.

The V gene is TRBV7-2, the J gene TRBJ2-3; no clear D. In germline, CDR1 is SGHTA, CDR2 FQGNSA. V was clipped by 5 bases and J by 0 bases, with 9 bases between them. The CDR3 has 14 amino acids. The CDR3 nucleotides are TGTGCCAGCAGCCTTAGCCCTAGCACAGATACGCAGTATTTT. This encodes CASSLSPSTDTQYF.

The table lists this clone with a count of one. The V gene is TRBV27, the J gene TRBJ2-7, with TRBD2 matching 13 bases. The CDR3 contains 15 residues. With 2 bases clipped from V and 7 bases from J, the junction kept 5 bases outside the gene matches. The germline gives CDR1 MNHEY, CDR2 SMNVEV (reference sequence). Here the CDR3 reads CASSLQLAGGNEQYF. The CDR3 bases are TGTGCCAGCAGTTTACAACTAGCGGGAGGGAATGAGCAGTACTTC.

V and J are TRBV28 and TRBJ2-1, with 8 bases matching TRBD1. Germline CDR1 and CDR2: MDHEN and SYDVKM. J lost 8 bases, V lost 5 bases, and 5 bases had no gene match. The CDR3 is 13 residues long. CDR3 bases: TGTGCCAGCAGTCCTCCAGGGGGCGATGAGCAGTTCTTC. It translates to CASSPPGGDEQFF.

The CDR3 region has the DNA TGTGCCAGCAGCTTGGAGGGGACTAGCGGGATAGATACGCAGTATTTT. Translation: CASSLEGTSGIDTQYF. The rearrangement uses TRBV7-8 and TRBJ2-3, with 13 bases that match TRBD2. The germline V gene encodes CDR1 SGHVS and CDR2 FQNEAQ. This CDR3 is built from 16 residues. V trimming: 3 bases; J trimming: 5 bases; junction bases outside the gene matches: 5.

This clone was seen a few times. The V and J genes are TRBV27 and TRBJ1-1; possible D gene TRBD1, 5 bases. V lost 8 bases to trimming and J lost 5 bases, with 15 bases between them. CDR1 MNHEY and CDR2 SMNVEV come from the germline V gene (reference sequence). CDR3 length: 13 residues. The CDR3 DNA sequence: TGTGCCAGCGGTGGGGCGACGAGGACTGAAGCTTTCTTT. Translated: CASGGATRTEAFF.

The chain is built from TRBV9 and TRBJ2-7; D may be TRBD1 or TRBD2 (5 bases each). The ends were cut back, 0 bases at V and 2 bases at J, with 12 bases in the middle. Germline CDR1 reads SGDLS; CDR2 reads YYNGEE. The CDR3 has 15 amino acids. The CDR3 nucleotides read TGTGCCAGCAGCGTAGACGGGGACCCAGCCTACGAGCAGTACTTC. Protein: CASSVDGDPAYEQYF.

The chain is built from TRBV7-6 and TRBJ2-3; D gene ambiguous. CDR3 length: 14 amino acids. V lost 5 bases, J lost 2 bases, and 11 bases lay in between. CDR1 is SGHVS, CDR2 FNYEAQ, per germline. CDR3 loop: CASSPSQNTDTQYF. The CDR3 bases are TGTGCCAGCAGCCCGAGCCAGAACACAGATACGCAGTATTTT.

The rearrangement links TRBV7-8 to TRBJ2-1, with 10 bases that match TRBD2. Germline trimming cut 3 bases from V and 10 bases from J; bases unmatched to any gene: 12. Germline loops: CDR1 SGHVS, CDR2 FQNEAQ. The CDR3 has 16 residues. CDR3 in amino acids: CASSFPQREGLGEQFF. CDR3 coding DNA: TGTGCCAGCAGCTTCCCCCAGCGGGAGGGCCTTGGGGAGCAGTTCTTC.

The rearrangement joins TRBV5-4 to TRBJ2-2; D may be TRBD2 (6 bases). The CDR3 loop spans 13 amino acids. Germline loops: CDR1 SGHNT, CDR2 YYREEE (reference sequence). V was cut by 3 bases and J by 8 bases, with 11 bases left in between. The CDR3 reads CASSSGLRGELFF. In DNA form, the CDR3 reads TGTGCCAGCAGCTCGGGACTCCGAGGGGAGCTGTTTTTT.

In this sample, this clone turned up once. This sequence joins TRBV7-9 and TRBJ2-7; D unclear. V was clipped by 9 bases and J by 0 bases, with 9 bases between them. The CDR3 is 12 amino acids. CDR1 is SEHNR and CDR2 is FQNEAQ in the germline V gene (reference sequence). This chain's CDR3 is CARPPSSYEQYF. The CDR3 DNA sequence: TGTGCCAGGCCTCCCAGCTCCTACGAGCAGTACTTC.

A remark on this clone: Additional DNA sequences in this sample encode the identical CDR3. The CDR3 is CASSYSSYNEQFF. CDR3 nucleotide sequence: TGTGCCAGCAGTTACTCATCCTACAATGAGCAGTTCTTC. The V and J genes are TRBV6-5 and TRBJ2-1; D remains ambiguous. CDR1 and CDR2 from the germline V gene are MNHEY and SVGAGI. V shed 0 bases and J shed 1 base, with 1 base lying between them. This CDR3 comprises 13 residues.

A single count supports this clone. The CDR3 bases are TGTGCCAGCAGTTTATCCCTGGGACACAAGTCGAACACTGAAGCTTTCTTT. It specifies CASSLSLGHKSNTEAFF. The V gene is TRBV27, the J gene TRBJ1-1; perhaps TRBD1 as D (6 bases). V was pared by 0 bases and J by 1 base, with 15 bases between. The CDR3 has 17 residues. CDR1 and CDR2 from the germline V gene are MNHEY and SMNVEV (reference sequence).

CDR3 nucleotides: TGTGCCAGCAGTTTAGGGCTGGGCCAGGGAGATTATGGCTACACCTTC. This gives the protein CASSLGLGQGDYGYTF. The V and J genes are TRBV27 and TRBJ1-2; D may be TRBD1 (5 bases). V was clipped by 2 bases and J by 5 bases, with 18 bases between them. This CDR3 is 16 amino acids long. Germline CDR1 is MNHEY and CDR2 is SMNVEV (reference sequence).

V and J are TRBV7-2 and TRBJ1-4; 9 bases are a match to TRBD1. Germline V CDR1 and CDR2: SGHTA, FQGNSA. This CDR3 spans 16 amino acids. V trimming: 5 bases; J trimming: 8 bases; junction bases outside the gene matches: 12. CDR3 sequence (DNA): TGTGCCAGCAGCCTCGAGCGTCGGGACAGGGCGGAAAAACTGTTTTTT. This sequence encodes CASSLERRDRAEKLFF.

CDR3 sequence: CASSRPTGGVRKLFF. The CDR3 bases are TGTGCCAGTAGTAGACCGACAGGGGGCGTTAGAAAACTGTTTTTT. The genes are TRBV19 and TRBJ1-4; 10 bases align to TRBD1. After removal of 4 bases from V and 10 bases from J, the junction contained 9 bases not matched to a gene. This CDR3 spans 15 amino acids. CDR1 is LNHDA, CDR2 SQIVND, per germline (reference sequence).

The chain combines TRBV6-5 with TRBJ2-2, with TRBD1 as a possible D gene (5 bases). V gave up 2 bases and J gave up 4 bases, with 11 bases separating them. Germline CDR1 reads MNHEY; CDR2 reads SVGAGI. CDR3 length: 15 residues. CDR3 sequence (DNA): TGTGCCAGCAGTTACATGGGGCTTAGCACCGGGGAGCTGTTTTTT. The encoded protein is CASSYMGLSTGELFF.

This chain connects TRBV7-9 to TRBJ1-3, with D perhaps matching TRBD1 (6 bases). Trimming took 3 bases from V and 0 from J, leaving 12 bases between them. CDR1 SEHNR and CDR2 FQNEAQ come from the germline V gene (reference sequence). This CDR3 region has 16 residues. The CDR3 region has the DNA TGTGCCAGCAGCTTGGGGGCCGTGCCCTCTGGAAACACCATATATTTT. Its protein product is CASSLGAVPSGNTIYF.

The CDR3 sequence: CSVWVYNEQFF. CDR3 nucleotides: TGCAGTGTTTGGGTGTACAATGAGCAGTTCTTC. V usage is TRBV20-1 and J usage is TRBJ2-1; D call uncertain. CDR3 size: 11 residues. CDR1 is DFQATT and CDR2 is SNEGSKA in the germline V gene (reference sequence). V lost 7 bases to trimming and J lost 4 bases, with 8 bases between them.

The V call is TRBV7-9, the J call TRBJ2-2; 9 bases line up with TRBD1. The CDR3 runs to 18 residues. Germline CDR1 and CDR2: SEHNR and FQNEAQ (reference sequence). Trimming cost V 4 bases and J 0 bases; bases outside gene matches: 9. CDR3 nucleotide sequence: TGTGCCAGCAGCTCCGGACAGGGGACTATGTCGAACACCGGGGAGCTGTTTTTT. It translates to CASSSGQGTMSNTGELFF.